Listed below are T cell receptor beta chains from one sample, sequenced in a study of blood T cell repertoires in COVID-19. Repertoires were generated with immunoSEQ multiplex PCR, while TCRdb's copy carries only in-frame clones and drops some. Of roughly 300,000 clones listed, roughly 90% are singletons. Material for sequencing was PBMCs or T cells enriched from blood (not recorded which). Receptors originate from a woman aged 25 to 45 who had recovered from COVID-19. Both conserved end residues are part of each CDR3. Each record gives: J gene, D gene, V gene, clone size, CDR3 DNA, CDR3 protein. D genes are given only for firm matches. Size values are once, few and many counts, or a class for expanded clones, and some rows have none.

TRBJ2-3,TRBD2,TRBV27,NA,TGTGCCAGCAGTTCTATTACTAGCGGGGGGACAGATACGCAGTATTTT,CASSSITSGGTDTQYF
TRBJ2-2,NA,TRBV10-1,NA,TGCGCCAGCAGTGAACCGACAGGAACCGGGGAGCTGTTTTTT,CASSEPTGTGELFF
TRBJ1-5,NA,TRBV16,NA,TGTGCCAGCAGCCAACATCTTGCGGGCAATCAGCCCCAGCATTTT,CASSQHLAGNQPQHF
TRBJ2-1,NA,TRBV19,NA,TGTGCCAGTAGGGACCGGGGAGGAAGCTCCTACAATGAGCAGTTCTTC,CASRDRGGSSYNEQFF
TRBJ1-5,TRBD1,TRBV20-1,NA,TGCAGTGCTGACAGGGACTCGCGGCTGCATTTT,CSADRDSRLHF
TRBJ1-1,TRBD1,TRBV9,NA,TGTGCCAGCAGCGCGGGGACAGGGAAGGCTGAAGCTTTCTTT,CASSAGTGKAEAFF
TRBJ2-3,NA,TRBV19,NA,TGTGCCACCCAAGGGGGGGGCACAGATACGCAGTATTTT,CATQGGGTDTQYF
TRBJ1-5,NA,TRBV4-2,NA,TGTGCCAGCAGCCAAGGGTCTAGCCAGCCCCAGCATTTT,CASSQGSSQPQHF
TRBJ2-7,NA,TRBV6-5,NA,TGTGCCAGCAGTTACACCGACGGGACCTACGAGCAGTACTTC,CASSYTDGTYEQYF
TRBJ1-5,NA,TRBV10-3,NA,TGTGCCATCAGGCCGGGGGTAAATCAGCCCCAGCATTTT,CAIRPGVNQPQHF
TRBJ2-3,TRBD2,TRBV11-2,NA,TGTGCCAGCAGCTTAGTGGGGCGGGGGAAAGGCACAGATACGCAGTATTTT,CASSLVGRGKGTDTQYF
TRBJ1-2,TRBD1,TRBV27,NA,TGTGCCAGCAGCACAATAACAGGGGGGGCGGATGGCTACACCTTC,CASSTITGGADGYTF
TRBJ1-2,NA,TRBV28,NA,TGTGCCAGCAGTTCCCCCGGGACCGCGGGGAATGGCTACACCTTC,CASSSPGTAGNGYTF
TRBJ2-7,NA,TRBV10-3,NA,TGTGCCATCAGTGCCCCCGGGGGGCAAAGACACGAGCAGTACTTC,CAISAPGGQRHEQYF
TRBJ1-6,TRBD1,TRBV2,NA,TGTGCCAGCAACTTCCCAGCCGTCGGACAGGCCGGTAATTCACCCCTCCACTTT,CASNFPAVGQAGNSPLHF
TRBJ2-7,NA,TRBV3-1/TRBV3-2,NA,TGTGCCAGCAGCCAAGATTTCAGGGCCTACGAGCAGTACTTC,CASSQDFRAYEQYF
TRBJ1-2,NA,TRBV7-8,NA,TGTGCCAGCAGCTCGTCGACACTTAACTATGGCTACACCTTC,CASSSSTLNYGYTF
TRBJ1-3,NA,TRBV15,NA,TGTGCCACCAGCAGAGATTGGACACTCGGAAACACCATATATTTT,CATSRDWTLGNTIYF
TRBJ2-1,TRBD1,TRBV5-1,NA,TGCGCCAGCAGCCCGGACAGGGGGAGAAGAACGAATGAGCAGTTCTTC,CASSPDRGRRTNEQFF
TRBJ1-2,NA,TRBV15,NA,TGTGCCACCAGCAGAGACACCCAGTCGGGGATCCATGGCTACACCTTC,CATSRDTQSGIHGYTF
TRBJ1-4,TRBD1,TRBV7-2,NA,TGTGCCAGCAGCTTAGCGGCAGGGGGCGCGGGTGGTAATGAAAAACTGTTTTTT,CASSLAAGGAGGNEKLFF
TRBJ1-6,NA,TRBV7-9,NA,TGTGCCAGCAATCTGGAACAGTATAATTCACCCCTCCACTTT,CASNLEQYNSPLHF
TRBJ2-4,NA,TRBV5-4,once,TGTGCCAGCAGCTTGGACATCTCCTTAGCCAAAAACATTCAGTACTTC,CASSLDISLAKNIQYF
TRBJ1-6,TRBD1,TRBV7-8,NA,TGTGCCAGCAGCTCCGCGGACAGGGAAACCTATAATTCACCCCTCCACTTT,CASSSADRETYNSPLHF
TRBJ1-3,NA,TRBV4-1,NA,TGCGCCAGCAGCCAACCACGGTCTACCATATATTTT,CASSQPRSTIYF
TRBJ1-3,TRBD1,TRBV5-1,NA,TGCGCCAGCAGCTCAACAGGGGGGCACGGAAACACCATATATTTT,CASSSTGGHGNTIYF
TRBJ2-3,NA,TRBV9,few,TGTGCCAGCAGCTCCTACAGAGATACGCAGTATTTT,CASSSYRDTQYF
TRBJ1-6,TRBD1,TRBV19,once,TGTGCCAGTAACCCCCGACAGGGGGGTAATTCACCCCTCCACTTT,CASNPRQGGNSPLHF
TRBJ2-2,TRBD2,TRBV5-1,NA,TGCGCCAGCAGCTTGGCCAGCGGGGGGGCCGCCGGGGAGCTGTTTTTT,CASSLASGGAAGELFF
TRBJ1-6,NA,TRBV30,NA,TGTGCCTGGAGTAGCTTTGGGGGCGTGGAGAATTCACCCCTCCACTTT,CAWSSFGGVENSPLHF
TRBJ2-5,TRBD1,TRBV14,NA,TGTGCCAGCAGCCAGGGCAGGGGGCGGAAGGAAGTCCAAGAGACCCAGTACTTC,CASSQGRGRKEVQETQYF
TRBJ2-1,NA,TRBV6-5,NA,TGTGCCAGCAGTTCCGGGACAACAAACTACAATGAGCAGTTCTTC,CASSSGTTNYNEQFF
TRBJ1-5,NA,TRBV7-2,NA,TGTGCCAGCAGCTTAGAGGGCGCGGGGCTTCCCCAGCATTTT,CASSLEGAGLPQHF
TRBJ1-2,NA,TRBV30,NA,TGTGCCTGGAGTGCGGGAGGCTATGGCTACACCTTC,CAWSAGGYGYTF
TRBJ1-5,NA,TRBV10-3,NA,TGTGCCATCAGTGAGGTACCCCCGGCCCAGCATTTT,CAISEVPPAQHF
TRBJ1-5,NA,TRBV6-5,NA,TGTGCCAGCCGGGACAATAGCAATCAGCCCCAGCATTTT,CASRDNSNQPQHF
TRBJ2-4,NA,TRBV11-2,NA,TGTGCCAGCAGCTTAGCGGTAGCCAAAAACATTCAGTACTTC,CASSLAVAKNIQYF
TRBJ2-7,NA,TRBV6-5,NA,TGTGCCAGCAGTTACAGGCCGGGGGAGGGGGCCTACGAGCAGTACTTC,CASSYRPGEGAYEQYF
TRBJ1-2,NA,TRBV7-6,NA,TGTGCCAGCAGCCTACCTCTGGAGATTAACTATGGCTACACCTTC,CASSLPLEINYGYTF
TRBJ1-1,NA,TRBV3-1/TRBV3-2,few,TGTGCCAGCAGCCAAGGGGGCAGTGAAGCTTTCTTT,CASSQGGSEAFF